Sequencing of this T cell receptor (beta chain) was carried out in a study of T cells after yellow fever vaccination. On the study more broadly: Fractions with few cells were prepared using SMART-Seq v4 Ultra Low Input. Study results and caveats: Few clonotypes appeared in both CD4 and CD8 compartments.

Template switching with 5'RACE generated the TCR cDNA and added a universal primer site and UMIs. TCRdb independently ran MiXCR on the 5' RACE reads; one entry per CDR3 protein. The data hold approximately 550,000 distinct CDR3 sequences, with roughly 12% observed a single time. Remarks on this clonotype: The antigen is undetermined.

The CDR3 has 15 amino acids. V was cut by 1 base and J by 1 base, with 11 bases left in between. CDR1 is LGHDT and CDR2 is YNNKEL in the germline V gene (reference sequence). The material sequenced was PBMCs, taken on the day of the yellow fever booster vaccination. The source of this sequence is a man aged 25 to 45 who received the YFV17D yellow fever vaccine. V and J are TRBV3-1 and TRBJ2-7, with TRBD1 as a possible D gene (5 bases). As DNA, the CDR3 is TGTGCCAGCAGCCAAGTCCCAGGGCGGTCCTACGAGCAGTACTTC. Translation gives CASSQVPGRSYEQYF.